The table lists the clone carrying this TCR beta chain with a count of one. Its antigen is as yet unknown. The germline V gene encodes CDR1 MNHEY and CDR2 SMNVEV (reference sequence). The CDR3 length is 17 residues. Trimming cost V 0 bases and J 7 bases; bases outside gene matches: 9. This entry is derived from a study of T cell repertoires in cytomegalovirus infection. As for the study in general: As its CMV epitopes, the study selected recently identified HLA-C-restricted and well-studied HLA-B-restricted targets. Evidence of both CMV infection and a matching HLA type came from public TCR beta signatures. Study conclusions and caveats: Dominant in the ex vivo response were TCR beta clonotypes restricted by HLA-C and specific for CMV.

TCRdb called the reads again in MiXCR, with one record for every CDR3 protein. The sample records around 120,000 distinct CDR3 sequences, under 45% being singletons. This rearrangement joins TRBV27 to TRBJ2-2; 9 bases match TRBD2. Specimen: CD8+ T cells from cultured PBMCs, collected from culture after CMV antigen stimulation. This receptor was taken from a human donor in good health (CMV status not recorded). Some clones in this sample may be carry-over from other donors' samples. The CDR3 DNA sequence: TGTGCCAGCAGTTTATCGTTGCGGGGGGGCCTAGTCGGGGAGCTGTTTTTT. It codes for CASSLSLRGGLVGELFF.